This T cell receptor (beta chain) was recorded in a study of vaccination and CD4 T cells after COVID-19. Study summary: The stimulating agents, overlapping spike peptides, came from SARS-CoV-2, HCoV-NL63, HCoV-OC43 and HCoV-229E.

CD4+ T cells that had been cultured provided DNA sequenced with the Oncomine TCR Beta short-read assay. TCRdb re-analysed the PCR reads in MiXCR, keeping a single row per CDR3 protein. The sample lists roughly 7,100 distinct CDR3 sequences, roughly 61% seen once, with approximately 27% in the top ten. Treatment given: roughly 10-day PBMC culture with coronavirus spike peptide pools or control peptides (ViraFEST assay). ViraFEST sequenced TCRs after peptide-pool expansion of antigen-specific T cells. Remarks on this clonotype: Its target is not known.

CDR3 size: 13 residues. Unmatched junction bases numbered 2, after V lost 8 bases and J lost 4 bases. The germline gives CDR1 LNHDA, CDR2 SQIVND (reference sequence). The V gene is TRBV19, the J gene TRBJ1-6, with 7 bases fitting TRBD1. This TCR came from a human donor who had recovered from COVID-19. Sequenced sample: CD4+ T cells from blood, cultured in vitro. CDR3 loop: CASGGQYNSPLHF. In nucleotides, the CDR3 is TGTGCCAGTGGGGGACAGTATAATTCACCCCTCCACTTT.